Sequencing of this T cell receptor (beta chain) was carried out in a study of shared clonotypes between healthy human individuals. Study summary: Three CD4 naive, three CD4 memory, two CD8 naive and one CD8 memory plate were used per donor. Overall study findings and caveats: Among non-shared clonotypes, generation probabilities were lower than among those shared by all four donors.

Worth noting for this clone: Its antigen is not identified.

The CDR3 is 14 residues long. CDR1 and CDR2 (germline): SEHNR, FQNEAQ (reference sequence). With V trimmed by 5 bases and J by 9 bases, 5 bases remained unmatched. Libraries were prepared by immunoSEQ multiplex PCR; TCRdb keeps only in-frame clonotypes and omits some of them. Of 2 million to 2.5 million clones in the sample, over 85% are singletons; the top ten hold roughly 0.36%. Sequenced input: naive CD4+ T cells from PBMCs. The subset: CD45RA+ positively selected. This TCR was sampled from a man aged 18 to 29 in good health. Some clones in this sample may be carry-over from other donors' samples. The V gene is TRBV7-9, the J gene TRBJ2-1, with TRBD2 identical over 12 bases. Written as DNA, the CDR3 is TGTGCCAGCAGCCGACTAGCGGGAGACAGTGAGCAGTTCTTC. This translates into CASSRLAGDSEQFF. The complete variable domain, with remaining parts taken from reference TRBV7-9 and TRBJ2-1, reads DTGVSQNPRHKITKRGQNVTFRCDPISEHNRLYWYRQTLGQGPEFLTYFQNEAQLEKSRLLSDRFSAERPKGSFSTLEIQRTEQGDSAMYLCASSRLAGDSEQFFGPGTRLTVL.